Listed below are T cell receptor beta chains from one sample, sequenced in a study of cytomegalovirus exposure and HLA in healthy donors. TCRdb keeps only in-frame clones here, not all; method: immunoSEQ multiplex PCR. Of about 170,000 clones listed, about 76% are singletons. Sequencing was performed on PBMCs. These receptor sequences come from a female donor in good health and CMV-seronegative. The CDR3 runs from the conserved cysteine through the conserved F or W. The D gene is left open where the match is weak. Rows give clone size only sometimes, using once, few, many, or a class for an expanded clone.

clone size: NA; CDR3 length: 15; D gene: TRBD2; V gene: TRBV5-1; J gene: TRBJ2-1; CDR3 protein: CASSLVGGGANEQFF; CDR3 DNA: TGCGCCAGCAGCTTGGTAGGCGGGGGGGCCAATGAGCAGTTCTTC
clone size: NA; CDR3 length: 15; D gene: NA; V gene: TRBV11-2; J gene: TRBJ2-3; CDR3 protein: CASSLGGRPADTQYF; CDR3 DNA: TGTGCCAGCAGCTTGGGGGGACGGCCGGCAGATACGCAGTATTTT
clone size: NA; CDR3 length: 15; D gene: NA; V gene: TRBV6-5; J gene: TRBJ2-5; CDR3 protein: CASSRGTPVPETQYF; CDR3 DNA: TGTGCCAGCAGCCGGGGGACTCCCGTCCCAGAGACCCAGTACTTC
clone size: many; CDR3 length: 15; D gene: TRBD2; V gene: TRBV7-3; J gene: TRBJ2-1; CDR3 protein: CASSLGLAVNNEQFF; CDR3 DNA: TGTGCCAGCAGCTTAGGCCTAGCGGTTAACAATGAGCAGTTCTTC
clone size: NA; CDR3 length: 12; D gene: NA; V gene: TRBV30; J gene: TRBJ2-7; CDR3 protein: CAWSGEEDEQYF; CDR3 DNA: TGTGCCTGGAGTGGTGAAGAGGACGAGCAGTACTTC
clone size: NA; CDR3 length: 14; D gene: NA; V gene: TRBV7-3; J gene: TRBJ1-1; CDR3 protein: CASSLYGANTEAFF; CDR3 DNA: TGTGCCAGCAGCTTATATGGGGCGAACACTGAAGCTTTCTTT
clone size: few; CDR3 length: 13; D gene: NA; V gene: TRBV10-3; J gene: TRBJ1-1; CDR3 protein: CAIRRTANTEAFF; CDR3 DNA: TGTGCCATCAGGAGGACAGCGAACACTGAAGCTTTCTTT
clone size: NA; CDR3 length: 14; D gene: NA; V gene: TRBV30; J gene: TRBJ1-2; CDR3 protein: CAWSSELHYDGYTF; CDR3 DNA: TGTGCCTGGAGTAGTGAGCTCCATTATGATGGCTACACCTTC
clone size: NA; CDR3 length: 17; D gene: TRBD1; V gene: TRBV7-2; J gene: TRBJ1-3; CDR3 protein: CASSWSGTGNSGNTIYF; CDR3 DNA: TGTGCCAGCAGTTGGTCCGGGACAGGGAACTCTGGAAACACCATATATTTT
clone size: few; CDR3 length: 15; D gene: TRBD2; V gene: TRBV11-2; J gene: TRBJ2-7; CDR3 protein: CASSLDGSGGYEQYF; CDR3 DNA: TGTGCCAGCAGCTTAGATGGTAGCGGGGGCTACGAGCAGTACTTC
clone size: NA; CDR3 length: 15; D gene: NA; V gene: TRBV5-1; J gene: TRBJ1-6; CDR3 protein: CASSITGLDNSPLHF; CDR3 DNA: TGCGCCAGCAGCATAACCGGCCTAGATAATTCACCCCTCCACTTT
clone size: NA; CDR3 length: 14; D gene: TRBD1; V gene: TRBV7-9; J gene: TRBJ1-2; CDR3 protein: CASSQGQVEGGYTF; CDR3 DNA: TGTGCCAGCAGCCAGGGACAGGTGGAGGGAGGCTACACCTTC
clone size: NA; CDR3 length: 13; D gene: TRBD1; V gene: TRBV5-1; J gene: TRBJ2-1; CDR3 protein: CASSTGQFNEQFF; CDR3 DNA: TGCGCCAGCAGCACGGGACAGTTCAATGAGCAGTTCTTC
clone size: few; CDR3 length: 15; D gene: TRBD1; V gene: TRBV14; J gene: TRBJ1-3; CDR3 protein: CASSTQTGNRNTIYF; CDR3 DNA: TGTGCCAGCAGCACCCAGACAGGGAACCGAAACACCATATATTTT
clone size: NA; CDR3 length: 17; D gene: TRBD1; V gene: TRBV5-4; J gene: TRBJ1-6; CDR3 protein: CASRPGQGASYNSPLHF; CDR3 DNA: TGTGCCAGCAGGCCTGGACAGGGGGCCTCCTATAATTCACCCCTCCACTTT
clone size: few; CDR3 length: 17; D gene: TRBD2; V gene: TRBV5-1; J gene: TRBJ2-7; CDR3 protein: CASSPGTSGLKAYEQYF; CDR3 DNA: TGCGCCAGCAGCCCCGGGACTAGCGGTCTTAAGGCCTACGAGCAGTACTTC
clone size: NA; CDR3 length: 15; D gene: NA; V gene: TRBV14; J gene: TRBJ2-3; CDR3 protein: CASSQVSRSTDTQYF; CDR3 DNA: TGTGCCAGCAGCCAAGTGTCCCGGAGCACAGATACGCAGTATTTT
clone size: NA; CDR3 length: 16; D gene: NA; V gene: TRBV25-1; J gene: TRBJ2-3; CDR3 protein: CASSEYNRAGTDTQYF; CDR3 DNA: TGTGCCAGCAGTGAATATAACAGAGCAGGCACAGATACGCAGTATTTT
clone size: NA; CDR3 length: 14; D gene: NA; V gene: TRBV7-9; J gene: TRBJ1-1; CDR3 protein: CASSLGHGNTEAFF; CDR3 DNA: TGTGCCAGCAGCTTGGGCCATGGGAACACTGAAGCTTTCTTT
clone size: NA; CDR3 length: 14; D gene: NA; V gene: TRBV15; J gene: TRBJ2-2; CDR3 protein: CATSSRRGTGELFF; CDR3 DNA: TGTGCCACCAGCAGTCGAAGGGGGACCGGGGAGCTGTTTTTT
clone size: NA; CDR3 length: 15; D gene: NA; V gene: TRBV5-5; J gene: TRBJ2-7; CDR3 protein: CASSLDRGNPYEQYF; CDR3 DNA: TGTGCCAGCAGCTTAGATCGAGGGAACCCCTACGAGCAGTACTTC
clone size: NA; CDR3 length: 16; D gene: TRBD2; V gene: TRBV18; J gene: TRBJ2-7; CDR3 protein: CASSAQSSGTIYEQYF; CDR3 DNA: TGTGCCAGCTCAGCCCAGTCTAGCGGGACTATCTACGAGCAGTACTTC
clone size: NA; CDR3 length: 15; D gene: TRBD1; V gene: TRBV6-5; J gene: TRBJ1-2; CDR3 protein: CASSYRSGQGGGYTF; CDR3 DNA: TGTGCCAGCAGTTATAGGTCCGGACAGGGTGGCGGCTACACCTTC
clone size: NA; CDR3 length: 12; D gene: NA; V gene: TRBV2; J gene: TRBJ2-7; CDR3 protein: CAGGRSSYEQYF; CDR3 DNA: TGTGCCGGGGGCCGGTCCTCCTACGAGCAGTACTTC
clone size: NA; CDR3 length: 15; D gene: NA; V gene: TRBV7-6; J gene: TRBJ2-1; CDR3 protein: CASSLAAGAENEQFF; CDR3 DNA: TGTGCCAGCAGCTTAGCGGCGGGGGCCGAGAATGAGCAGTTCTTC
clone size: once; CDR3 length: 16; D gene: NA; V gene: TRBV2; J gene: TRBJ2-3; CDR3 protein: CASSESPGGNTDTQYF; CDR3 DNA: TGTGCCAGCAGTGAAAGTCCAGGGGGGAACACAGATACGCAGTATTTT
clone size: NA; CDR3 length: 14; D gene: NA; V gene: TRBV27; J gene: TRBJ1-5; CDR3 protein: CASSYRVSNQPQHF; CDR3 DNA: TGTGCCAGCAGTTACAGGGTGAGCAATCAGCCCCAGCATTTT
clone size: NA; CDR3 length: 15; D gene: TRBD1; V gene: TRBV5-1; J gene: TRBJ2-1; CDR3 protein: CASSSRTGVYNEQFF; CDR3 DNA: TGCGCCAGCAGCAGCCGGACAGGAGTCTACAATGAGCAGTTCTTC
clone size: NA; CDR3 length: 14; D gene: TRBD1; V gene: TRBV7-2; J gene: TRBJ2-7; CDR3 protein: CASSLGQGYYEQYF; CDR3 DNA: TGTGCCAGCAGCTTGGGACAGGGTTACTACGAGCAGTACTTC
clone size: NA; CDR3 length: 15; D gene: NA; V gene: TRBV30; J gene: TRBJ1-1; CDR3 protein: CAWSDFHSLYTEAFF; CDR3 DNA: TGTGCCTGGAGTGACTTTCACAGTTTGTACACTGAAGCTTTCTTT
clone size: NA; CDR3 length: 14; D gene: NA; V gene: TRBV6-5; J gene: TRBJ1-3; CDR3 protein: CASEPAGLTNTIYF; CDR3 DNA: TGTGCCAGCGAACCTGCAGGTCTAACAAACACCATATATTTT
clone size: few; CDR3 length: 12; D gene: TRBD1; V gene: TRBV30; J gene: TRBJ1-2; CDR3 protein: CAWRQGYGGYTF; CDR3 DNA: TGTGCCTGGAGACAGGGGTACGGGGGCTACACCTTC
clone size: NA; CDR3 length: 15; D gene: TRBD2; V gene: TRBV5-6; J gene: TRBJ2-7; CDR3 protein: CASSSSGTSGYEQYF; CDR3 DNA: TGTGCCAGCAGCTCTAGTGGGACTAGCGGTTACGAGCAGTACTTC
clone size: NA; CDR3 length: 15; D gene: TRBD2; V gene: TRBV7-9; J gene: TRBJ2-2; CDR3 protein: CASSLDGGDTGELFF; CDR3 DNA: TGTGCCAGCAGCTTAGACGGGGGGGACACCGGGGAGCTGTTTTTT
clone size: NA; CDR3 length: 17; D gene: TRBD2; V gene: TRBV4-1; J gene: TRBJ2-3; CDR3 protein: CASSQDSTSRTTATQYF; CDR3 DNA: TGCGCCAGCAGCCAAGACTCGACTAGCAGAACCACAGCTACGCAGTATTTT
clone size: NA; CDR3 length: 14; D gene: TRBD1; V gene: TRBV5-1; J gene: TRBJ1-1; CDR3 protein: CASSLQGGGTEAFF; CDR3 DNA: TGCGCCAGCAGCCTCCAGGGGGGCGGCACTGAAGCTTTCTTT
clone size: once; CDR3 length: 14; D gene: NA; V gene: TRBV5-1; J gene: TRBJ2-2; CDR3 protein: CASSLDTTSGELFF; CDR3 DNA: TGCGCCAGCAGCTTGGACACCACGTCAGGAGAGCTGTTTTTT
clone size: NA; CDR3 length: 15; D gene: TRBD1; V gene: TRBV30; J gene: TRBJ2-1; CDR3 protein: CAWSAHRGRYNEQFF; CDR3 DNA: TGTGCCTGGAGTGCCCACAGGGGGAGGTACAATGAGCAGTTCTTC
clone size: NA; CDR3 length: 17; D gene: NA; V gene: TRBV9; J gene: TRBJ2-7; CDR3 protein: CASSPEKGGGSSYEQYF; CDR3 DNA: TGTGCCAGCAGCCCCGAAAAGGGGGGGGGAAGCTCCTACGAGCAGTACTTC
clone size: NA; CDR3 length: 13; D gene: NA; V gene: TRBV18; J gene: TRBJ1-1; CDR3 protein: CASSQTETATAFF; CDR3 DNA: TGTGCCAGCTCACAAACCGAGACAGCCACAGCTTTCTTT
clone size: NA; CDR3 length: 18; D gene: NA; V gene: TRBV5-8; J gene: TRBJ1-5; CDR3 protein: CASSLSWTALVSNQPQHF; CDR3 DNA: TGTGCCAGCAGCTTATCTTGGACAGCATTAGTTTCCAATCAGCCCCAGCATTTT
clone size: NA; CDR3 length: 12; D gene: NA; V gene: TRBV5-4; J gene: TRBJ1-2; CDR3 protein: CASSLDRGGYTF; CDR3 DNA: TGTGCCAGCAGCTTGGATAGGGGAGGCTACACCTTC
clone size: NA; CDR3 length: 14; D gene: NA; V gene: TRBV9; J gene: TRBJ2-3; CDR3 protein: CASSVGRSTDTQYF; CDR3 DNA: TGTGCCAGCAGCGTGGGCAGGAGCACAGATACGCAGTATTTT
clone size: NA; CDR3 length: 16; D gene: NA; V gene: TRBV6-6; J gene: TRBJ2-1; CDR3 protein: CASSTLGPAGYNEQFF; CDR3 DNA: TGTGCCAGCAGTACCCTAGGCCCGGCGGGCTACAATGAGCAGTTCTTC
clone size: NA; CDR3 length: 11; D gene: NA; V gene: TRBV5-1; J gene: TRBJ2-7; CDR3 protein: CASSFGIEQYF; CDR3 DNA: TGCGCCAGCAGCTTCGGTATCGAGCAGTACTTC
clone size: NA; CDR3 length: 17; D gene: TRBD1; V gene: TRBV6-1; J gene: TRBJ2-5; CDR3 protein: CASSEKRNRGSVETQYF; CDR3 DNA: TGTGCCAGCAGTGAAAAGCGGAACAGGGGAAGCGTGGAGACCCAGTACTTC
clone size: NA; CDR3 length: 14; D gene: TRBD2; V gene: TRBV6-5; J gene: TRBJ2-1; CDR3 protein: CASSYQRGYNEQFF; CDR3 DNA: TGTGCCAGCAGTTACCAGCGGGGATACAATGAGCAGTTCTTC
clone size: NA; CDR3 length: 16; D gene: TRBD1; V gene: TRBV18; J gene: TRBJ1-6; CDR3 protein: CASSRGLTGDNSPLHF; CDR3 DNA: TGTGCCAGCTCCCGAGGTTTGACAGGGGATAATTCACCCCTCCACTTT